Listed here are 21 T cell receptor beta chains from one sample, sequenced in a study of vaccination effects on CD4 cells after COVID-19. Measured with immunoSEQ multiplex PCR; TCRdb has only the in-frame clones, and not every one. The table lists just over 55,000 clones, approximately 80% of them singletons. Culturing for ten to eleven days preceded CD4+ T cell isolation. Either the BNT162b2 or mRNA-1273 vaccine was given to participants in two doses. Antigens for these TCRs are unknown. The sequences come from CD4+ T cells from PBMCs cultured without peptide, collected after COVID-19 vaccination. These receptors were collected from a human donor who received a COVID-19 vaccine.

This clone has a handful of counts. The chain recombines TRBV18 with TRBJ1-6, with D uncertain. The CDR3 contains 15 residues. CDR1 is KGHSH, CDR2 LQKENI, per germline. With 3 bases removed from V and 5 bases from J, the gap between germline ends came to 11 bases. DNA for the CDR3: TGTGCCAGCTCACCCACGGCATTCGATAATTCACCCCTCCACTTT. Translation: CASSPTAFDNSPLHF.

In DNA form, the CDR3 reads TGTGCCAGTAGTACGGACAGGGCCAACGAGCAGTACTTC. This sequence encodes CASSTDRANEQYF. The genes are TRBV19 and TRBJ2-7; TRBD1 matches at 8 bases. V dropped 4 bases and J dropped 5; count of bases not matched to a gene: 4. The V gene's germline CDR1 is LNHDA and CDR2 SQIVND (reference sequence). This CDR3 contains 13 residues.

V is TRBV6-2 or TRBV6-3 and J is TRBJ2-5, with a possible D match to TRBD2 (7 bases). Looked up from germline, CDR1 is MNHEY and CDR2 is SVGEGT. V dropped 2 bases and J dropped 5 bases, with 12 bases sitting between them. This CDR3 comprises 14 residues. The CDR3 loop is CASSYGGAGETQYF. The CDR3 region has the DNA TGTGCCAGCAGTTACGGGGGGGCTGGGGAGACCCAGTACTTC.

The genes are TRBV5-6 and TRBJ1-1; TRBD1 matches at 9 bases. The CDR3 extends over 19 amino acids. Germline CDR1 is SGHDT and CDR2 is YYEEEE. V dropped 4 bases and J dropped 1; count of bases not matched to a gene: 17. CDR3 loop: CASSPGRGQGRAWNTEAFF. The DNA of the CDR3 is TGTGCCAGCAGCCCGGGACGGGGACAGGGACGTGCCTGGAACACTGAAGCTTTCTTT.

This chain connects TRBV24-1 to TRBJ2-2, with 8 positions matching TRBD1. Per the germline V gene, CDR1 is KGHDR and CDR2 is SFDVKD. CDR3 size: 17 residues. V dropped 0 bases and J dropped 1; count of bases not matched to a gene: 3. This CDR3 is CATSDLIRGRNTGELFF. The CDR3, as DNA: TGTGCCACCAGTGATTTGATCAGGGGGCGGAACACCGGGGAGCTGTTTTTT.

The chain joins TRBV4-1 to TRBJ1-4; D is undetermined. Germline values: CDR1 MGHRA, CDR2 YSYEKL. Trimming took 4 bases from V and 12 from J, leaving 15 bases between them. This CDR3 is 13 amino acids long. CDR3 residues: CASSPFKTTELFF. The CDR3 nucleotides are TGCGCCAGCAGCCCGTTCAAAACGACGGAACTGTTTTTT.

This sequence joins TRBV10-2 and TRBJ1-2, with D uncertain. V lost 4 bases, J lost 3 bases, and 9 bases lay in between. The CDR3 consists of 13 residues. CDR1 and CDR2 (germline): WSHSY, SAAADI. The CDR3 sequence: CASSAEGYYGYTF. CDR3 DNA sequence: TGCGCCAGCAGTGCAGAGGGTTACTATGGCTACACCTTC.

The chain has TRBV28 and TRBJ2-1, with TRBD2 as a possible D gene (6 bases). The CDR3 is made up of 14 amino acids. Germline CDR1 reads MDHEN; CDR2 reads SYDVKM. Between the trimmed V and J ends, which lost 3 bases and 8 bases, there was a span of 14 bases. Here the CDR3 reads CASSFGAGLDEQFF. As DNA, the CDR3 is TGTGCCAGCAGTTTTGGGGCGGGATTGGATGAGCAGTTCTTC.

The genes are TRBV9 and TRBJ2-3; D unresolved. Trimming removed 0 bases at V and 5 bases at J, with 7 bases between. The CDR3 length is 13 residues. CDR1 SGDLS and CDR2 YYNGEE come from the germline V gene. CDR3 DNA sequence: TGTGCCAGCAGCGTAGCCCAAAGAGATACGCAGTATTTT. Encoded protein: CASSVAQRDTQYF.

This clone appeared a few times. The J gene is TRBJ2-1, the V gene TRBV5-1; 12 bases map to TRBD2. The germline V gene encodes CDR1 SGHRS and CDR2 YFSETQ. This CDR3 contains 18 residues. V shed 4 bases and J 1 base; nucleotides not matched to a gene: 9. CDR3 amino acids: CASSRTITSGGSYNEQFF. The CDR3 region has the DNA TGCGCCAGCAGCCGTACCATAACTAGCGGGGGGTCCTACAATGAGCAGTTCTTC.

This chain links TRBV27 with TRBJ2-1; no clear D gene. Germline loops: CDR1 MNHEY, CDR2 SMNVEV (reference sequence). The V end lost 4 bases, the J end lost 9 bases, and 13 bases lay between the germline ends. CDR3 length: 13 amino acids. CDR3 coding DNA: TGTGCCAGCAGTTACCGTGGTGATGGTGAGCAGTTCTTC. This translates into CASSYRGDGEQFF.

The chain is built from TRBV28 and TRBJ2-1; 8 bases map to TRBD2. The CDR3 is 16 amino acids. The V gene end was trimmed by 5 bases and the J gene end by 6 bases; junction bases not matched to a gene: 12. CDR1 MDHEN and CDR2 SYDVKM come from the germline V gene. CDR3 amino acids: CASSPAGTRAGNEQFF. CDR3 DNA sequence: TGTGCCAGCAGTCCCGCCGGGACTAGGGCTGGCAATGAGCAGTTCTTC.

CDR3 protein: CASSLNQGRNSPLHF. CDR3 sequence (DNA): TGTGCCAGCAGCTTGAATCAGGGCCGTAATTCACCCCTCCACTTT. V gene TRBV5-4 combines with J gene TRBJ1-6; TRBD1 might be the D (5 bases). The germline V and J ends were trimmed by 1 base and 6 bases, with 11 bases remaining between them. Germline values: CDR1 SGHNT, CDR2 YYREEE (reference sequence). The CDR3 covers 15 residues.

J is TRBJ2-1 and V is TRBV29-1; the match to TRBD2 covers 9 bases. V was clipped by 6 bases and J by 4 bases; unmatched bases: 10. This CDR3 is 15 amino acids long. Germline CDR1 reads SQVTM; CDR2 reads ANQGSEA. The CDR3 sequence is CSVAGGNGHYNEQFF. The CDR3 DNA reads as TGCAGCGTGGCGGGGGGGAACGGGCATTACAATGAGCAGTTCTTC.

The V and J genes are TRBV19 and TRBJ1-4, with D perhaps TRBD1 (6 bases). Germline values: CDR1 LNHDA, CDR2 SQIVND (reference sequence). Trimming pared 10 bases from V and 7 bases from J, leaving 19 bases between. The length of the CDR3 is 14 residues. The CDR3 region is CATATGMGTEKLFF. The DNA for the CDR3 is TGTGCCACGGCCACAGGGATGGGTACTGAAAAACTGTTTTTT.

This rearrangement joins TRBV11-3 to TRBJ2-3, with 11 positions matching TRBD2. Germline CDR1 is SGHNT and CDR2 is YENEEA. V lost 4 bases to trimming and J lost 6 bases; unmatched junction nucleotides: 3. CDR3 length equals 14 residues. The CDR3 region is CASSSTSGVDTQYF. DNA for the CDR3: TGTGCCAGCAGCTCGACTAGCGGGGTGGATACGCAGTATTTT.

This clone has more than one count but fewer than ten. CDR3 loop: CAISLGQGANYEQYF. In DNA, the CDR3 is TGTGCCATCAGTCTCGGACAGGGGGCGAATTACGAGCAGTACTTC. V is TRBV10-3 and J is TRBJ2-7; 11 bases are a match to TRBD1. CDR3 length: 15 residues. Trimming at V came to 5 bases and at J to 4 bases, leaving 7 bases not matched to a gene. CDR1 is ENHRY and CDR2 is SYGVKD in the germline V gene.

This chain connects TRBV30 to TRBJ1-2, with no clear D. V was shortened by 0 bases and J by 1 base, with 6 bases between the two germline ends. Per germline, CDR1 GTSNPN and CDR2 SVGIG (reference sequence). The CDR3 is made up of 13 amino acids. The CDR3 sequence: CAWSVRLNYGYTF. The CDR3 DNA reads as TGTGCCTGGAGTGTACGACTTAACTATGGCTACACCTTC. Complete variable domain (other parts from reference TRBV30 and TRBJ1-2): SQTIHQWPATLVQPVGSPLSLECTVEGTSNPNLYWYRQAAGRGLQLLFYSVGIGQISSEVPQNLSASRPQDRQFILSSKKLLLSDSGFYLCAWSVRLNYGYTFGSGTRLTVV.

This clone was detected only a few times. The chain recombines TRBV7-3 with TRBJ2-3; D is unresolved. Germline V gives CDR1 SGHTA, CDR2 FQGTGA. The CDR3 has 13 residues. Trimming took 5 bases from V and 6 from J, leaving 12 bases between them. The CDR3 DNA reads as TGTGCCAGCAGCCTCAATCCGTCCGATACGCAGTATTTT. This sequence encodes CASSLNPSDTQYF.

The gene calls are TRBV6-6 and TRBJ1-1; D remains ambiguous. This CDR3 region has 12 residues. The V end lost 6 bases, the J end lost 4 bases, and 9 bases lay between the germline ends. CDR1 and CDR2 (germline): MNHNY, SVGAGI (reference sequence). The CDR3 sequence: CASSVAGTEAFF. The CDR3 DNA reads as TGTGCCAGCAGCGTGGCGGGCACTGAAGCTTTCTTT.

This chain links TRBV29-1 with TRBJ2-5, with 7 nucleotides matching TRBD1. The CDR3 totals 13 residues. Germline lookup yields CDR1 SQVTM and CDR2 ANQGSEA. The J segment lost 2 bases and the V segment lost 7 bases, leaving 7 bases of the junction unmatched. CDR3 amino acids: CSALQTGQETQYF. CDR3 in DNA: TGCAGCGCCCTCCAGACAGGGCAAGAGACCCAGTACTTC.